This TCR beta chain was recovered during a study of regulatory T cells in long-lasting Graves disease. Study observations and caveats: TCR diversity was lower in persistent Graves' patients (versus newly diagnosed ones).

HTBI primers from iRepertoire and Arm-PCR of CDR3 regions yielded the TCR beta libraries. TCRdb reprocessed the multiplex PCR reads with MiXCR, giving one entry per CDR3 protein. Of more than 450,000 distinct CDR3 sequences in the sample, approximately 12% were seen once. Time point given: newly diagnosed GD, antithyroid drugs for less than 3 months. PBMC-extracted RNA yielded the TCR library. CDR1 is MGHDK and CDR2 is SYGVNS in the germline V gene. The CDR3 runs to 10 residues. Only a few counts were recorded for this clonotype. Antigen specificity is unknown. A junction boundary mismatches the germline segment, possibly from a read error. These same records also appear under a second study, on T cells in Graves' hyperthyroidism and ophthalmopathy. Turning to that study: Patients counted as stable if ophthalmopathy did not develop within 18 months.

This clonotype was obtained from a woman aged 25 to 39 with Graves disease. J is TRBJ2-1 and V is TRBV25-1; D gene unclear. The specimen was peripheral blood mononuclear cells (PBMCs), collected at new diagnosis, from a patient treated with antithyroid drugs. The CDR3 sequence is CASSEDLWVF. The CDR3 bases are TGTGCCAGCAGTGAAGACCTATGGGTCTTC.